This T cell receptor (beta chain) was found in a study of CD8+ T cells in alopecia areata. General study points: Patients shared TCRs less clearly than mice did, possibly owing to HLA. For lesional scalp, especially alopecia totalis/universalis, clonality was higher than in normal scalp.

This clone was detected a few times. Its antigen is as yet unknown. Germline CDR1 LNHDA, CDR2 SQIVND (reference sequence). The CDR3 totals 12 residues. The germline V and J ends were trimmed by 10 bases and 9 bases, with 16 bases remaining between them. Treatment defined: oral pan-JAK inhibitor, 5-10 mg twice daily. Researchers gathered lesional scalp punch biopsies and peripheral blood from patients with alopecia areata. Isolation of CD4+ and CD8+ T cells from PBMCs was achieved by sorting. It was cDNA, reverse transcribed from extracted RNA, that served as the sequencing template. The assay was immunoSEQ multiplex PCR, and TCRdb's table has in-frame clones only and misses some. The table lists 150,000 to 200,000 clones, 50% to 75% of them singletons.

The rearrangement links TRBV19 to TRBJ2-1; tentatively, D is TRBD2 (7 bases). The sequenced sample was CD4+ T cells sorted from blood, obtained at roughly week 55, from a patient treated with tofacitinib. The TCR was taken from a human donor with alopecia areata. CDR3 amino acids: CATRGGAGEQFF. CDR3 DNA: TGTGCCACCCGAGGGGGGGCCGGTGAGCAGTTCTTC.